Following are 15 T cell receptor beta chains from one sample sequenced in a study of CD4 T cells in relation to SARS-CoV-2 and coronaviruses. These receptors are not linked to any known antigen. Assay: immunoSEQ multiplex PCR; the TCRdb copy retains only in-frame clones and omits some. The table shows about 24,000 clones, with around 76% occurring only once. CD4+ T cells from unexposed donors were obtained before the COVID-19 pandemic (2011-2018). After about 11 days of culture, CD4+ T cells were isolated. The source material was CD4+ T cells from PBMCs, cultured in vitro. The receptors shown here come from a human donor in good health.

The chain recombines TRBV4-1 with TRBJ2-7; 7 bases line up with TRBD2. The CDR3 consists of 16 residues. V lost 1 base, J lost 3 bases, and 9 bases stayed unmatched. Germline V CDR1 and CDR2: MGHRA, YSYEKL. DNA for the CDR3: TGCGCCAGCAGCCAAGTAAAGACTAGCAGGTTCTACGAGCAGTACTTC. Encoded protein: CASSQVKTSRFYEQYF.

The rearrangement links TRBV14 to TRBJ2-7; 8 nucleotides line up with TRBD2. Germline CDR1 SGHDN, CDR2 FVKESK. The trim removed 1 base at V and 7 bases at J, leaving 9 bases unmatched. The CDR3 spans 15 residues. The CDR3 is CASSQGRPGGREQYF. The DNA for the CDR3 is TGTGCCAGCAGCCAAGGGAGGCCGGGAGGGAGGGAGCAGTACTTC.

The J gene is TRBJ2-2, the V gene TRBV28; D is unresolved. CDR3 length equals 12 residues. CDR1 and CDR2 (germline): MDHEN, SYDVKM. Trimming cost V 7 bases and J 2 bases, with 5 bases left between them. The CDR3 reads CASTSNTGELFF. DNA of the CDR3: TGTGCCAGCACCAGTAACACCGGGGAGCTGTTTTTT.

The chain is built from TRBV9 and TRBJ2-5; no clear D. With 0 bases removed from V and 5 bases from J, the gap between germline ends came to 11 bases. This CDR3 is built from 14 residues. Germline CDR1 reads SGDLS; CDR2 reads YYNGEE. CDR3 amino acids: CASSVGSPKETQYF. Here the CDR3 DNA reads TGTGCCAGCAGCGTAGGCTCCCCCAAGGAGACCCAGTACTTC.

This chain joins TRBV6-5 and TRBJ1-5; no clear D. The ends were cut back, 6 bases at V and 0 bases at J, with 12 bases in the middle. The CDR3 extends over 15 amino acids. Germline V CDR1 and CDR2: MNHEY, SVGAGI. CDR3 sequence: CASSQPPNSNQPQHF. Written as DNA, the CDR3 is TGTGCCAGCAGCCAACCTCCGAATAGCAATCAGCCCCAGCATTTT.

The rearrangement uses TRBV19 and TRBJ2-4; D unclear. There are 13 residues in the CDR3. Germline V gene lookup returns CDR1 LNHDA and CDR2 SQIVND (reference sequence). V was cut by 1 base and J by 4 bases, with 5 bases left in between. The DNA of the CDR3 is TGTGCCAGTAGTATAGGGCAGAAAAACATTCAGTACTTC. The encoded protein is CASSIGQKNIQYF.

The chain is built from TRBV20-1 and TRBJ2-7; 8 bases map to TRBD2. Per the germline V gene, CDR1 is DFQATT and CDR2 is SNEGSKA (reference sequence). Trimming at V came to 3 bases and at J to 2 bases, leaving 12 bases not matched to a gene. The CDR3 covers 16 residues. The CDR3, as DNA: TGCAGTGCTAGTCGAAGCGGGGGAGGTATGCCCTACGAGCAGTACTTC. Translation: CSASRSGGGMPYEQYF.

This rearrangement joins TRBV6-5 to TRBJ1-5; D is unresolved. Germline CDR1 reads MNHEY; CDR2 reads SVGAGI. This CDR3 comprises 12 residues. V was cut by 9 bases and J by 4 bases, with 10 bases left in between. CDR3 sequence reads: CASRRLNQPQHF. DNA of the CDR3: TGTGCCAGTAGGAGGCTAAATCAGCCCCAGCATTTT.

The chain has TRBV6-5 and TRBJ2-7, with a weak D call TRBD2 (5 bases). The CDR3 has 14 amino acids. The V gene's germline CDR1 is MNHEY and CDR2 SVGAGI. Trimming removed 11 bases from V and 3 bases from J, with 20 bases in between. The CDR3 DNA follows: TGTGCCCTCAGATCGGCGGGTATAAACTACGAGCAGTACTTC. Translation: CALRSAGINYEQYF.

This chain links TRBV19 with TRBJ2-3; D possibly corresponds to TRBD2 (6 bases). Germline CDR1 and CDR2: LNHDA and SQIVND (reference sequence). The CDR3 is 17 amino acids. V gave up 6 bases and J gave up 0 bases, with 19 bases separating them. CDR3: CASSRRGGGVSTDTQYF. The CDR3 coding sequence is TGTGCCAGTAGCCGGCGTGGAGGCGGGGTTAGCACAGATACGCAGTATTTT.

The DNA of the CDR3 is TGTGCCAGCAGCGACAGGGGGCAAACCTCTGGAAACACCATATATTTT. Its translation: CASSDRGQTSGNTIYF. The chain is built from TRBV7-8 and TRBJ1-3; 10 bases match TRBD1. The CDR3 extends over 16 amino acids. V trimming: 5 bases; J trimming: 0 bases; junction bases outside the gene matches: 4. The germline gives CDR1 SGHVS, CDR2 FQNEAQ.

This clone has a handful of counts. CDR3: CASSVVSNQPQHF. CDR3 coding DNA: TGTGCCAGCAGCGTAGTCAGCAATCAGCCCCAGCATTTT. V usage is TRBV9 and J usage is TRBJ1-5; D remains unclear. CDR1 is SGDLS and CDR2 is YYNGEE in the germline V gene. V lost 0 bases, J lost 1 base, and 2 bases lay in between. CDR3 size: 13 residues.

The CDR3 DNA reads as TGCAGTGCTAGTGCTGGACAGGAACTACACGAGCAGTACTTC. Translated, it gives CSASAGQELHEQYF. V is TRBV20-1 and J is TRBJ2-7; TRBD1 matches at 7 bases. CDR1 is DFQATT, CDR2 SNEGSKA, per germline (reference sequence). This CDR3 spans 14 amino acids. J lost 5 bases, V lost 3 bases, and 10 bases had no gene match.

The gene calls are TRBV9 and TRBJ1-1, with D possibly TRBD1 on 5 matching bases. Germline assignment: CDR1 SGDLS and CDR2 YYNGEE. The CDR3 has 13 amino acids. V was shortened by 0 bases and J by 7 bases, with 10 bases between the two germline ends. CDR3 loop: CASSVGGRFEAFF. CDR3 in DNA: TGTGCCAGCAGCGTAGGGGGCCGGTTTGAAGCTTTCTTT.

The chain employs TRBV18 and TRBJ1-1; D is unclear. This CDR3 comprises 13 residues. CDR1 and CDR2 from the germline V gene are KGHSH and LQKENI. V gave up 2 bases and J gave up 1 base, with 5 bases separating them. The CDR3 is CASSPGENTEAFF. The CDR3 DNA reads as TGTGCCAGCTCACCAGGGGAGAACACTGAAGCTTTCTTT.